The next 7 T cell receptor beta chains were all read from a single sample in a study of blood T cell repertoires in COVID-19. Data came from immunoSEQ multiplex PCR; TCRdb stores just in-frame clones and leaves some out. The sample contains around 270,000 clones, about 90% of which appear only once. The sequencing input was PBMCs or T cells enriched from blood (not recorded which). The receptors were sampled from a woman aged 35 to 49 who had been exposed to COVID-19.

The chain joins TRBV25-1 to TRBJ2-1, with D possibly matching TRBD1 (5 bases). V lost 0 bases, J lost 4 bases, and 7 bases lay in between. The CDR3 totals 14 residues. Germline lookup yields CDR1 MGHDK and CDR2 SYGVNS. This CDR3 reads CASSEYGAYNEQFF. The CDR3 coding sequence is TGTGCCAGCAGTGAATATGGGGCTTACAATGAGCAGTTCTTC.

The genes are TRBV12-5 and TRBJ2-2; TRBD2 agrees at 7 bases. The CDR3 contains 15 residues. CDR1 is LGHNT, CDR2 FRNRAP, per germline. J gave up 7 bases and V 7 bases, and 12 bases lay outside the gene matches. Here the CDR3 DNA reads TGTGCTAGTGCCACCGTTCGGGAGGTGTACGGGGAGCTGTTTTTT. Translation gives CASATVREVYGELFF.

The chain joins TRBV4-3 to TRBJ2-3; TRBD2 agrees at 8 bases. CDR1 and CDR2 (germline): LGHNA, YSLEER. With 3 bases clipped from V and 2 bases from J, the junction kept 7 bases outside the gene matches. This CDR3 region has 16 residues. The CDR3 reads CASSQLLAELTDTQYF. As DNA, the CDR3 is TGCGCCAGCAGCCAGTTACTAGCGGAACTCACAGATACGCAGTATTTT.

DNA for the CDR3: TGTGCCAGCTCACCCTCACTAACTAGCGGGAAACGAGAGACCCAGTACTTC. It translates to CASSPSLTSGKRETQYF. The V gene is TRBV18, the J gene TRBJ2-5, with 10 nucleotides matching TRBD2. V dropped 3 bases and J dropped 4; count of bases not matched to a gene: 11. The CDR3 is made up of 17 amino acids. In germline, CDR1 is KGHSH, CDR2 LQKENI.

The chain couples TRBV18 to TRBJ1-1; a weak D match, TRBD1 (5 bases). Between the trimmed V and J ends, which lost 6 bases and 8 bases, there was a span of 22 bases. Germline CDR1 reads KGHSH; CDR2 reads LQKENI. CDR3 length equals 15 residues. The CDR3 sequence is CASSRGTGFGLEAFF. CDR3 DNA: TGTGCCAGCTCCCGAGGAACAGGCTTCGGTCTCGAAGCTTTCTTT.

The rearrangement uses TRBV13 and TRBJ2-1, with D perhaps matching TRBD2 (5 bases). Per germline, CDR1 PRHDT and CDR2 FYEKMQ (reference sequence). V lost 7 bases to trimming and J lost 7 bases, with 17 bases between them. The CDR3 length is 14 residues. The CDR3 loop reads CASTQVWELNEQFF. CDR3 coding DNA: TGTGCCAGCACCCAGGTTTGGGAGTTAAATGAGCAGTTCTTC.

The chain couples TRBV3-1 (or the pseudogene TRBV3-2) to TRBJ2-3, with a tentative D call TRBD1 (6 bases). Trimming took off 0 bases at V and 8 bases at J, with 9 bases between the two ends. The CDR3 extends over 13 amino acids. Germline V gene lookup returns CDR1 LGHDT and CDR2 YNNKEL (reference sequence). DNA for the CDR3: TGTGCCAGCAGCCAAGACCAAGGGGGTACGCAGTATTTT. Its translation is CASSQDQGGTQYF.